A selection of T cell receptor beta chains follows, all from one sample in a study of cytomegalovirus exposure and HLA in healthy donors. Assay: immunoSEQ multiplex PCR; the TCRdb copy retains only in-frame clones and omits some. This sample has some 54,000 clones, with approximately 73% found just once. The sequenced sample consisted of PBMCs. All receptors derive from a man in his late teens or twenties in good health and CMV-seronegative. The CDR3 runs from the conserved cysteine through the conserved F or W. A D gene is named only where the DNA matches it firmly. Clone size appears in some rows only: once, few, many, or a class for an expanded clone.

TRBJ2-7 | TRBD2 | NA | TRBV28 | CASSLWGGGRTYEQYF | TGTGCCAGCAGTTTGTGGGGTGGCGGGAGGACTTACGAGCAGTACTTC
TRBJ2-5 | TRBD1 | NA | TRBV7-9 | CASSFLDREETQYF | TGTGCCAGCAGCTTTTTGGACAGGGAAGAGACCCAGTACTTC
TRBJ2-1 | TRBD2 | NA | TRBV29-1 | CSVEDSLGLSGIGEQFF | TGCAGCGTTGAAGACAGCTTGGGACTAAGCGGGATCGGTGAGCAGTTCTTC
TRBJ1-6 | NA | NA | TRBV30 | CAWSGTTFSPLHF | TGTGCCTGGAGTGGGACTACTTTTTCACCCCTCCACTTT
TRBJ1-1 | NA | NA | TRBV4-3 | CASSQDRGMNTEAFF | TGCGCCAGCAGCCAGGATAGAGGGATGAACACTGAAGCTTTCTTT
TRBJ1-1 | NA | NA | TRBV6-1 | CASRRTANTEAFF | TGTGCCAGTAGGCGAACAGCGAACACTGAAGCTTTCTTT
TRBJ1-5 | TRBD1 | NA | TRBV10-3 | CAISESGGQGASQPQHF | TGTGCCATCAGTGAGTCTGGGGGACAGGGGGCTTCTCAGCCCCAGCATTTT
TRBJ2-7 | NA | NA | TRBV5-1 | CASSLAAQGYEQYF | TGCGCCAGCAGCTTGGCGGCCCAGGGGTACGAGCAGTACTTC
TRBJ2-4 | TRBD1 | NA | TRBV5-1 | CASSLAQGVTKNIQYF | TGCGCCAGCAGCTTGGCCCAGGGGGTGACCAAAAACATTCAGTACTTC
TRBJ2-7 | TRBD2 | NA | TRBV9 | CASSVGPSGSYEQYF | TGTGCCAGCAGCGTAGGCCCTAGCGGGAGTTACGAGCAGTACTTC
TRBJ2-5 | NA | NA | TRBV6-5 | CASGGVRQETQYF | TGTGCCAGCGGCGGGGTGCGGCAAGAGACCCAGTACTTC
TRBJ2-3 | TRBD1 | NA | TRBV6-5 | CASSYQGAGLTDTQYF | TGTGCCAGCAGTTACCAGGGGGCGGGCCTCACAGATACGCAGTATTTT
TRBJ1-5 | NA | NA | TRBV5-8 | CASSLAQGTGYSNQPQHF | TGTGCCAGCAGCTTGGCGCAGGGGACGGGGTATAGCAATCAGCCCCAGCATTTT
TRBJ1-1 | TRBD1 | NA | TRBV7-9 | CASSLVGTANTEAFF | TGTGCCAGCAGCTTAGTTGGGACAGCCAACACTGAAGCTTTCTTT
TRBJ2-7 | TRBD1 | NA | TRBV10-2 | CASKRTGAVHEQYF | TGCGCCAGCAAAAGGACAGGCGCCGTGCACGAGCAGTACTTC
TRBJ1-2 | NA | NA | TRBV6-5 | CASSSNYGYTF | TGTGCCAGCAGTTCAAACTATGGCTACACCTTC
TRBJ2-3 | TRBD2 | NA | TRBV10-3 | CAIRGAGGDTQYF | TGTGCCATCAGGGGAGCGGGAGGGGATACGCAGTATTTT
TRBJ1-1 | NA | NA | TRBV29-1 | CSVSEVLNTEAFF | TGCAGCGTTTCTGAGGTTTTGAACACTGAAGCTTTCTTT
TRBJ2-1 | TRBD2 | once | TRBV7-9 | CASSLDGTSGAYNEQFF | TGTGCCAGCAGCTTAGACGGGACTAGCGGGGCATACAATGAGCAGTTCTTC
TRBJ1-6 | NA | NA | TRBV7-9 | CASRSGDTNNSPLHF | TGTGCCAGCAGAAGCGGGGACACCAATAATTCACCCCTCCACTTT
TRBJ2-7 | NA | NA | TRBV4-2 | CASSQHPRAGQSQVQYF | TGTGCCAGCAGCCAACACCCCCGGGCGGGCCAATCCCAGGTGCAGTACTTC
TRBJ1-1 | NA | NA | TRBV4-1 | CASSHIQGKNTEAFF | TGCGCCAGCAGCCACATACAGGGTAAGAACACTGAAGCTTTCTTT
TRBJ2-7 | NA | NA | TRBV6-1 | CASRAGVQSSYEQYF | TGTGCCAGCAGAGCCGGGGTGCAGAGCTCCTACGAGCAGTACTTC
TRBJ2-7 | NA | NA | TRBV7-8 | CASSLQDYEQYF | TGTGCCAGCAGCCTACAGGACTACGAGCAGTACTTC
TRBJ1-5 | NA | NA | TRBV19 | CASSAGPGGQPQHF | TGTGCCAGTAGCGCCGGCCCCGGGGGTCAGCCCCAGCATTTT
TRBJ2-3 | NA | NA | TRBV20-1 | CSARVEYTQYF | TGCAGTGCTAGAGTCGAGTATACGCAGTATTTT
TRBJ2-5 | NA | NA | TRBV14 | CASSSRLRGDQETQYF | TGTGCCAGCAGCTCCCGGCTGCGCGGAGACCAAGAGACCCAGTACTTC
TRBJ2-1 | TRBD2 | NA | TRBV28 | CASSSSGGGDEQFF | TGTGCCAGCAGTTCAAGCGGGGGAGGAGATGAGCAGTTCTTC
TRBJ1-1 | NA | once | TRBV20-1 | CSASIPSEAFF | TGCAGTGCTAGTATCCCGTCTGAAGCTTTCTTT
TRBJ1-1 | NA | NA | TRBV29-1 | CSVAGTMNTEAFF | TGCAGCGTTGCGGGAACCATGAACACTGAAGCTTTCTTT
TRBJ2-5 | NA | NA | TRBV6-6 | CASGPGVLNFQETQYF | TGTGCCAGCGGCCCGGGGGTCCTTAATTTCCAAGAGACCCAGTACTTC
TRBJ2-1 | NA | NA | TRBV18 | CASSTPVGNEQFF | TGTGCCAGCTCAACACCAGTCGGTAATGAGCAGTTCTTC
TRBJ2-7 | TRBD2 | few | TRBV7-9 | CASSAGGVYEQYF | TGTGCCAGCAGCGCCGGGGGGGTCTACGAGCAGTACTTC
TRBJ2-7 | TRBD1 | NA | TRBV6-1 | CASSEAQGASYEQYF | TGTGCCAGCAGTGAAGCCCAGGGGGCATCCTACGAGCAGTACTTC
TRBJ1-2 | TRBD1 | NA | TRBV2 | CASIVTGDYGYTF | TGTGCCAGCATCGTCACAGGGGACTATGGCTACACCTTC
TRBJ1-6 | TRBD1 | NA | TRBV6-1 | CASSDRGANSPLHF | TGTGCCAGCAGCGACAGGGGCGCTAATTCACCCCTCCACTTT
TRBJ1-1 | TRBD1 | NA | TRBV5-4 | CASSLIDRDTEAFF | TGTGCCAGCAGCTTGATTGACAGGGACACTGAAGCTTTCTTT
TRBJ2-3 | NA | NA | TRBV20-1 | CSARFTDTQYF | TGCAGTGCTCGGTTTACAGATACGCAGTATTTT
TRBJ1-6 | TRBD1 | NA | TRBV7-9 | CASSLGKGASPLHF | TGTGCCAGCAGCTTAGGGAAGGGGGCTTCACCCCTCCACTTT
TRBJ2-7 | TRBD2 | NA | TRBV4-1 | CASSQLVAGVFTIEQYF | TGCGCCAGCAGCCAACTAGTAGCGGGGGTGTTTACGATCGAGCAGTACTTC
TRBJ2-4 | TRBD2 | NA | TRBV7-2 | CASSLSGTSLIAKNIQYF | TGTGCCAGCAGCTTGTCCGGGACTAGCCTTATAGCCAAAAACATTCAGTACTTC
TRBJ1-4 | NA | NA | TRBV7-6 | CASSLAERGEKLFF | TGTGCCAGCAGCTTAGCCGAGCGGGGTGAAAAACTGTTTTTT
TRBJ1-6 | NA | few | TRBV7-2 | CASSPLMAVVSSPLHF | TGTGCCAGCAGCCCCCTTATGGCGGTTGTTAGCTCACCCCTCCACTTT
TRBJ2-7 | NA | few | TRBV12-5 | CASGTGLEQYF | TGTGCTAGTGGTACAGGGCTTGAGCAGTACTTC
TRBJ2-7 | TRBD1 | NA | TRBV7-9 | CASSSPGQGSYEQYF | TGTGCCAGCAGCTCTCCGGGACAGGGGTCCTACGAGCAGTACTTC
TRBJ2-3 | NA | NA | TRBV7-2 | CASSPIGSGSTDTQYF | TGTGCCAGCAGCCCGATAGGGAGCGGGAGCACAGATACGCAGTATTTT
TRBJ2-2 | TRBD2 | NA | TRBV11-2 | CASSFDGRFTGELFF | TGTGCCAGCAGCTTCGACGGGAGGTTCACCGGGGAGCTGTTTTTT
TRBJ2-3 | NA | NA | TRBV28 | CASSYQRQLTDTQYF | TGTGCCAGCAGTTACCAGCGGCAACTCACAGATACGCAGTATTTT
TRBJ2-3 | TRBD2 | NA | TRBV7-9 | CASSLGTSGSDTQYF | TGTGCCAGCAGCCTAGGGACTAGCGGGAGTGATACGCAGTATTTT
TRBJ2-7 | TRBD2 | NA | TRBV29-1 | CSVVAGGPQYF | TGCAGCGTTGTAGCGGGAGGGCCCCAGTACTTC
TRBJ2-7 | NA | NA | TRBV30 | CAWSVSGGDFYEQYF | TGTGCCTGGAGTGTGTCGGGGGGCGATTTCTACGAGCAGTACTTC
TRBJ2-7 | TRBD2 | NA | TRBV6-6 | CASSYSGLEAYEQYF | TGTGCCAGCAGTTACTCGGGACTAGAAGCCTACGAGCAGTACTTC
TRBJ2-7 | NA | once | TRBV5-8 | CASSLLGVGEQYF | TGTGCCAGCAGCTTACTAGGAGTAGGGGAGCAGTACTTC
TRBJ2-6 | NA | once | TRBV7-9 | CASSLWSSGANVLTF | TGTGCCAGCAGCCTCTGGAGCTCTGGGGCCAACGTCCTGACTTTC
TRBJ2-2 | TRBD2 | once | TRBV6-5 | CASPSGGRCGELFF | TGTGCCAGCCCTTCGGGCGGGAGATGCGGGGAGCTGTTTTTT